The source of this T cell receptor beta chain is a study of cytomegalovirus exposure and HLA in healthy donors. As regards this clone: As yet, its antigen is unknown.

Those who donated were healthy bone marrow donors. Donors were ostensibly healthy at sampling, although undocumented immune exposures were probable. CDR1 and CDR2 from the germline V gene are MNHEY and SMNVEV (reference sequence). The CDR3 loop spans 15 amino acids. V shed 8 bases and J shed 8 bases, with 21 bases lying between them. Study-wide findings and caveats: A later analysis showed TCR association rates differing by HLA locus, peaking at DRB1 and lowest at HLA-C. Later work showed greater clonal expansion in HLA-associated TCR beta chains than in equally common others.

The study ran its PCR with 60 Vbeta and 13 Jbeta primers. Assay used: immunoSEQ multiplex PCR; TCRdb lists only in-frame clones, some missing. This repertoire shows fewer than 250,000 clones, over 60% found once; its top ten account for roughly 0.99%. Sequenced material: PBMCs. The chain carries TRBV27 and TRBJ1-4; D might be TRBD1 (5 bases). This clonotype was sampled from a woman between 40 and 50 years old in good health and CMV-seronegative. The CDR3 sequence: CASQKLGLKGEKLFF. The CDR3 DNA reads TGTGCCAGCCAAAAATTGGGACTTAAGGGGGAAAAACTGTTTTTT.